Below, 28 T cell receptor beta chains from the same sample are listed, as sequenced in a study of T cell responses to AZD1222 COVID-19 vaccine. Profiling relied on immunoSEQ multiplex PCR, and the TCRdb table lists in-frame clones only, not all of them. The sample shows about 150,000 clones, roughly 92% of them seen only once. Material: peripheral blood, obtained on day 0 of AZD1222 vaccination. The source is an adult in good health.

The chain employs TRBV5-4 and TRBJ2-3, with D perhaps assigned TRBD1 or TRBD2 (5 bases each). V lost 2 bases and J lost 2, with 9 bases in between. This CDR3 contains 14 residues. Germline V gene sequence: CDR1 SGHNT, CDR2 YYREEE (reference sequence). DNA for the CDR3: TGTGCCAGCAGCTTCGGGGCCCTCACAGATACGCAGTATTTT. Protein: CASSFGALTDTQYF.

This clone was counted once. V and J are TRBV2 and TRBJ1-2; D gene ambiguous. The CDR3 consists of 15 residues. The germline CDR1 and CDR2 sequences are SNHLY and FYNNEI. The V end was cut by 11 bases, the J end by 4 bases, with 23 bases between. The DNA of the CDR3 is TGTGCCCTGTTGTTCATACAGAATAACCCCTATGGCTACACCTTC. This gives the protein CALLFIQNNPYGYTF.

V and J are TRBV7-2 and TRBJ2-3; 8 nucleotides line up with TRBD2. Germline V gives CDR1 SGHTA, CDR2 FQGNSA. J was trimmed by 9 bases and V by 3 bases; bases with no gene match: 11. The CDR3 length is 15 residues. CDR3 in amino acids: CASSFAPLTGGTQYF. The CDR3 DNA reads as TGTGCCAGCAGCTTCGCCCCCTTGACGGGAGGGACGCAGTATTTT.

On this clone itself: Other DNA sequences in this specimen translate into the identical CDR3. The chain employs TRBV12-3 or TRBV12-4 and TRBJ2-7; D tentatively reads TRBD1 or TRBD2 (6 bases each). V lost 6 bases and J lost 5, with 11 bases in between. The CDR3 loop spans 12 amino acids. The CDR3 is CASSLGGHEQYF. CDR3 nucleotide sequence: TGTGCCAGCAGCCTTGGGGGGCACGAGCAGTACTTC.

The chain has TRBV5-5 and TRBJ1-1, with a weak D call TRBD1 (5 bases). V lost 4 bases, J lost 3 bases, and 10 bases lay in between. The CDR3 totals 13 residues. Germline CDR1 and CDR2: SGHKS and YYEKEE (reference sequence). CDR3 DNA: TGTGCCAGCAGCCGCCCGGGGGACACTGAAGCTTTCTTT. It yields the protein CASSRPGDTEAFF.

This chain connects TRBV29-1 to TRBJ1-2, with 9 nucleotides matching TRBD1. The CDR3 totals 16 residues. Germline lookup yields CDR1 SQVTM and CDR2 ANQGSEA. V shed 6 bases, J shed 2 bases, and the junction held 13 bases outside the gene matches. CDR3 coding DNA: TGCAGCGTGGCAACTGGGACAGGGTGGGCCAACTATGGCTACACCTTC. This encodes CSVATGTGWANYGYTF. The full variable domain, rest sourced from reference TRBV29-1 and TRBJ1-2, is SAVISQKPSRDICQRGTSLTIQCQVDSQVTMMFWYRQQPGQSLTLIATANQGSEATYESGFVIDKFPISRPNLTFSTLTVSNMSPEDSSIYLCSVATGTGWANYGYTFGSGTRLTVV.

The rearrangement links TRBV2 to TRBJ1-1; D may be TRBD1 (5 bases). CDR3 length: 14 amino acids. Looked up from germline, CDR1 is SNHLY and CDR2 is FYNNEI. Deletions cut 4 bases from V and 1 base from J, with 10 bases between. The CDR3 protein is CASSGGVPNTEAFF. CDR3 DNA sequence: TGTGCCAGCAGTGGAGGGGTCCCGAACACTGAAGCTTTCTTT.

This sequence joins TRBV27 and TRBJ1-1; no clear D gene. Trimming pared 3 bases from V and 7 bases from J, leaving 12 bases between. The germline V gene has CDR1 MNHEY and CDR2 SMNVEV (reference sequence). This CDR3 contains 13 residues. This CDR3 reads CASSFGVSSEAFF. In DNA, the CDR3 is TGTGCCAGCAGTTTCGGTGTCTCTAGTGAAGCTTTCTTT.

This chain connects TRBV7-6 to TRBJ2-7; D call uncertain. The CDR3 is 16 amino acids. Looked up from germline, CDR1 is SGHVS and CDR2 is FNYEAQ. V lost 5 bases and J 2 bases, leaving 19 bases between the germline ends. The DNA of the CDR3 is TGTGCCAGCAGCCGAGGAACCGGACGTGACACCTACGAGCAGTACTTC. Translated: CASSRGTGRDTYEQYF.

J is TRBJ1-4 and V is TRBV5-6; TRBD1 agrees at 9 bases. Germline CDR1 and CDR2: SGHDT and YYEEEE. The CDR3 has 14 residues. Trimming removed 0 bases from V and 8 bases from J; junction bases left unmatched: 2. The CDR3 bases are TGTGCCAGCAGCTTGGCCGGACAGGGGGAAAAACTGTTTTTT. Translated, it gives CASSLAGQGEKLFF.

The chain joins TRBV28 to TRBJ2-2; D is perhaps TRBD2 (5 bases). V gave up 6 bases and J gave up 5 bases, with 10 bases separating them. The CDR3 length is 13 residues. The germline gives CDR1 MDHEN, CDR2 SYDVKM. CDR3 coding DNA: TGTGCCAGCAGCCCTTCGGGGACCGGGGAGCTGTTTTTT. Protein product: CASSPSGTGELFF.

The chain carries TRBV9 and TRBJ2-2; 9 nucleotides line up with TRBD1. Unmatched junction bases numbered 4, after V lost 0 bases and J lost 1 base. This CDR3 has 17 residues. Germline-derived CDR1 and CDR2 are SGDLS and YYNGEE. DNA for the CDR3: TGTGCCAGCAGCGTAGCTAAGGGACAGGGGAACACCGGGGAGCTGTTTTTT. The encoded protein is CASSVAKGQGNTGELFF.

The rearrangement uses TRBV3-1 (or the pseudogene TRBV3-2) and TRBJ1-6; D is ambiguous. The CDR3 extends over 13 amino acids. Per germline, CDR1 LGHDT and CDR2 YNNKEL (reference sequence). Deletions cut 1 base from V and 10 bases from J, with 8 bases between. The CDR3 DNA is TGTGCCAGCAGCCAAGGGCCCTACTCACCCCTCCACTTT. Translating gives CASSQGPYSPLHF.

The chain couples TRBV7-8 to TRBJ1-3; D is unresolved. In germline, CDR1 is SGHVS, CDR2 FQNEAQ. This CDR3 has 15 amino acids. Trimming left V 1 base short and J 0 bases short, with 7 bases between. The CDR3 sequence: CASSLGLLSGNTIYF. CDR3 in DNA: TGTGCCAGCAGCTTAGGTCTCCTCTCTGGAAACACCATATATTTT. The whole variable domain, remainder taken from reference TRBV7-8 and TRBJ1-3, is GAGVSQSPRYKVAKRGQDVALRCDPISGHVSLFWYQQALGQGPEFLTYFQNEAQLDKSGLPSDRFFAERPEGSVSTLKIQRTQQEDSAVYLCASSLGLLSGNTIYFGEGSWLTVV.

The V call is TRBV7-2, the J call TRBJ1-3; D gene uncertain. V dropped 4 bases and J dropped 8 bases, with 6 bases sitting between them. Germline-derived CDR1 and CDR2 are SGHTA and FQGNSA. The CDR3 has 11 amino acids. In nucleotides, the CDR3 is TGTGCCAGCAGCTCCGAGGACACCATATATTTT. Amino acid sequence: CASSSEDTIYF.

The V gene is TRBV25-1, the J gene TRBJ1-2; 11 positions agree with TRBD1. This CDR3 has 16 residues. CDR1 is MGHDK, CDR2 SYGVNS, per germline. With 4 bases clipped from V and 1 base from J, the junction kept 5 bases outside the gene matches. The CDR3 nucleotides are TGTGCCAGCAGTGGGACAGGGGGCCGAGGTAACTATGGCTACACCTTC. The encoded protein is CASSGTGGRGNYGYTF.

This clone appeared once. The CDR3 protein is CASSFAAGGFTEAFF. The CDR3 DNA sequence: TGTGCCAGCAGCTTTGCGGCAGGGGGCTTCACTGAAGCTTTCTTT. The chain employs TRBV5-5 and TRBJ1-1, with 8 nucleotides matching TRBD1. Losses at the gene ends were 2 bases for V and 4 bases for J; bases not matched to a gene: 7. This CDR3 contains 15 residues. CDR1 is SGHKS and CDR2 is YYEKEE in the germline V gene (reference sequence).

This sequence joins TRBV9 and TRBJ1-2; no clear D. Germline loops: CDR1 SGDLS, CDR2 YYNGEE. The CDR3 totals 13 residues. The V and J ends lost 3 bases and 4 bases respectively, with 10 bases between them. DNA for the CDR3: TGTGCCAGCAGCGAAACAGCAACCTATGGCTACACCTTC. Its translation is CASSETATYGYTF.

This chain joins TRBV9 and TRBJ2-7, with 9 nucleotides matching TRBD1. The V gene's germline CDR1 is SGDLS and CDR2 YYNGEE. J lost 6 bases, V lost 6 bases, and 10 bases had no gene match. The CDR3 has 14 amino acids. CDR3 loop: CASTLTGTGREQYF. CDR3 sequence (DNA): TGTGCCAGCACCTTAACAGGGACAGGGCGCGAGCAGTACTTC.

The chain carries TRBV2 and TRBJ1-6; D is unresolved. CDR3 length equals 13 residues. Trimming pared 7 bases from V and 10 bases from J, leaving 14 bases between. From germline, CDR1 is SNHLY and CDR2 FYNNEI. The CDR3 reads CASNMAFGSPLHF. The CDR3 bases are TGTGCCAGCAATATGGCCTTCGGGTCACCCCTCCACTTT.

The J gene is TRBJ1-6, the V gene TRBV30, with 8 positions matching TRBD1. Trimming cost V 1 base and J 3 bases; bases outside gene matches: 2. The length of the CDR3 is 15 residues. The germline CDR1 and CDR2 sequences are GTSNPN and SVGIG (reference sequence). The CDR3 coding sequence is TGTGCCTGGAGTGGAACAGGGGGCTATAATTCACCCCTCCACTTT. Encoded protein: CAWSGTGGYNSPLHF. The full variable domain, rest sourced from reference TRBV30 and TRBJ1-6, is SQTIHQWPATLVQPVGSPLSLECTVEGTSNPNLYWYRQAAGRGLQLLFYSVGIGQISSEVPQNLSASRPQDRQFILSSKKLLLSDSGFYLCAWSGTGGYNSPLHFGNGTRLTVT.

The chain employs TRBV27 and TRBJ1-1, with a weak D call TRBD1 (6 bases). Germline CDR1 MNHEY, CDR2 SMNVEV (reference sequence). V lost 7 bases and J lost 4, with 13 bases in between. The CDR3 length is 13 residues. As DNA, the CDR3 is TGTGCCAGCACTCTGTTAGGGGGCACTGAAGCTTTCTTT. Its protein is CASTLLGGTEAFF.

This chain uses TRBV3-1 (or the pseudogene TRBV3-2) with TRBJ2-7; no firm D call. The CDR3 totals 15 residues. The V and J ends lost 11 bases and 1 base respectively, with 21 bases between them. In germline, CDR1 is LGHDT, CDR2 YNNKEL (reference sequence). CDR3 region: CARISSCRESYEQYF. CDR3 nucleotides: TGTGCCCGCATAAGCTCCTGCCGTGAATCCTACGAGCAGTACTTC.

V is TRBV18 and J is TRBJ1-2, with 10 bases that match TRBD1. Germline V CDR1 and CDR2: KGHSH, LQKENI. The length of the CDR3 is 15 residues. The V segment lost 3 bases and the J segment 8 bases; nucleotides outside the gene matches: 9. This chain's CDR3 is CASSPRQGADWGYTF. CDR3 DNA: TGTGCCAGCTCACCCAGACAGGGGGCGGACTGGGGCTACACCTTC.

V usage is TRBV6-1 and J usage is TRBJ2-7; 13 bases agree with TRBD2. V dropped 4 bases and J dropped 1; count of bases not matched to a gene: 4. The germline V gene has CDR1 MNHNS and CDR2 SASEGT. The CDR3 contains 16 residues. The CDR3 loop is CASSVGLAGDSYEQYF. The CDR3, as DNA: TGTGCCAGCAGTGTCGGACTAGCGGGAGATTCCTACGAGCAGTACTTC.

The chain couples TRBV29-1 to TRBJ1-2; D remains unclear. V was shortened by 3 bases and J by 8 bases, with 13 bases between the two germline ends. CDR3 length equals 12 residues. From germline, CDR1 is SQVTM and CDR2 ANQGSEA. The CDR3 DNA sequence: TGCAGCGTTGACAGGACCCCGGGCGGCTACACCTTC. Its protein is CSVDRTPGGYTF.

V is TRBV6-5 and J is TRBJ1-5; no clear D gene. Germline values: CDR1 MNHEY, CDR2 SVGAGI. Trimming cost V 0 bases and J 0 bases, with 6 bases left between them. This CDR3 region has 15 residues. Written as DNA, the CDR3 is TGTGCCAGCAGTTACTCAGGGATTAGCAATCAGCCCCAGCATTTT. Amino acid sequence: CASSYSGISNQPQHF.

The chain carries TRBV13 and TRBJ1-1; D unclear. The CDR3 runs 13 residues. CDR1 and CDR2 (germline): PRHDT, FYEKMQ (reference sequence). V lost 3 bases, J lost 1 base, and 6 bases lay in between. CDR3 DNA sequence: TGTGCCAGCAGCTTTATGGGGAACACTGAAGCTTTCTTT. It is translated as CASSFMGNTEAFF.